This T cell receptor beta chain was sequenced in a study of blood T cell repertoires in COVID-19. Looking at the study overall: Samples representing acute and convalescent COVID-19 were sourced from the United States, Italy and Spain. PBMCs, B-cell-depleted T cells, or T cells provided the cDNA or gDNA that made up the material.

Germline assignment: CDR1 SGDLS and CDR2 YYNGEE. The CDR3 runs to 15 residues. Trimming took off 0 bases at V and 2 bases at J, with 10 bases between the two ends. This study enrolled people aged 18 to 89 from about 24 US geographic areas. The sample holds one count of this clone. Sequencing used immunoSEQ multiplex PCR; TCRdb keeps in-frame clones, though not all of them. The sample yields some 200,000 clones, around four fifths seen once. The TCR sequence derives from a woman aged 45 to 65 who had been exposed to COVID-19. The rearrangement uses TRBV9 and TRBJ2-3, with a tentative D call TRBD2 (5 bases). The sample comprised PBMCs or T cells enriched from blood (not recorded which). This chain's CDR3 is CASSVVGESTDTQYF. CDR3 nucleotide sequence: TGTGCCAGCAGCGTAGTCGGGGAGTCCACAGATACGCAGTATTTT. The variable domain in full, with the rest retrieved from reference TRBV9 and TRBJ2-3, is DSGVTQTPKHLITATGQRVTLRCSPRSGDLSVYWYQQSLDQGLQFLIQYYNGEERAKGNILERFSAQQFPDLHSELNLSSLELGDSALYFCASSVVGESTDTQYFGPGTRLTVL.